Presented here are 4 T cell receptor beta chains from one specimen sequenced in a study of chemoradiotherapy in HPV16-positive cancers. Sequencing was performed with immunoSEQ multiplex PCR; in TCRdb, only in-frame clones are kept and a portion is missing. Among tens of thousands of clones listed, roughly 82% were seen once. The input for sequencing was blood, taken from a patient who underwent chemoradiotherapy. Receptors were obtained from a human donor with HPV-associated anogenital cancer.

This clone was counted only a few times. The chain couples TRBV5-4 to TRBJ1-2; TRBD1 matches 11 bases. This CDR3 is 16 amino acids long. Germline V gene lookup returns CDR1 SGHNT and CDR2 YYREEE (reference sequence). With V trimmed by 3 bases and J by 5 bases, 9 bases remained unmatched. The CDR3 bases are TGTGCCAGCAGCTCGGAATCGGACAGGGGGCTTTATGGCTACACCTTC. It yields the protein CASSSESDRGLYGYTF.

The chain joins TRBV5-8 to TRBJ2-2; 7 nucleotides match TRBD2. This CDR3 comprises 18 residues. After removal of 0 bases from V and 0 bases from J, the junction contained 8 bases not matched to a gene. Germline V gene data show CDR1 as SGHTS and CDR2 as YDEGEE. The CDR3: CASSLEFSGTSNTGELFF. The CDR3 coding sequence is TGTGCCAGCAGCTTGGAATTCAGCGGGACTTCGAACACCGGGGAGCTGTTTTTT.

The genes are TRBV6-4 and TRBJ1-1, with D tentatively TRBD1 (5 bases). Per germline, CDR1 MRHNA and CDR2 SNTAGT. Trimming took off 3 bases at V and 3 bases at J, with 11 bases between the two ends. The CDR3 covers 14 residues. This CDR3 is CASSEGGDDTEAFF. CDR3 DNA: TGTGCCAGCAGTGAGGGGGGTGACGACACTGAAGCTTTCTTT.

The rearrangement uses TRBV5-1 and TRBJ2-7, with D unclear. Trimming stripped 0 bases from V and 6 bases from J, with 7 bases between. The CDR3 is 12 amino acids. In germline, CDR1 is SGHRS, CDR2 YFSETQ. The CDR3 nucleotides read TGCGCCAGCAGCTTGGATGGAAGCGAGCAGTACTTC. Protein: CASSLDGSEQYF.